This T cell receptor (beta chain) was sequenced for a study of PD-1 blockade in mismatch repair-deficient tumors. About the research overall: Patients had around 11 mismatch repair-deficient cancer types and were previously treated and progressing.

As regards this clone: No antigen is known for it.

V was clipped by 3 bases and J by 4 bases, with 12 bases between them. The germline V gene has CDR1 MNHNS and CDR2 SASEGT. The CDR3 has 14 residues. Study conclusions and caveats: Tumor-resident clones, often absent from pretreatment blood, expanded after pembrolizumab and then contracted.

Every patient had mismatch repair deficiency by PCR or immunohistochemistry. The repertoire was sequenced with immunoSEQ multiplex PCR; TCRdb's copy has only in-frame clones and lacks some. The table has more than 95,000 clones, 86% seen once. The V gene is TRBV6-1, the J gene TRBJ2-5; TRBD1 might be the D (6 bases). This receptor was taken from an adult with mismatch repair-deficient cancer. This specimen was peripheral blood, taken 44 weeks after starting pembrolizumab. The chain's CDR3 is CASSERGLGETQYF. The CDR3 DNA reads TGTGCCAGCAGTGAGAGGGGGTTAGGAGAGACCCAGTACTTC.